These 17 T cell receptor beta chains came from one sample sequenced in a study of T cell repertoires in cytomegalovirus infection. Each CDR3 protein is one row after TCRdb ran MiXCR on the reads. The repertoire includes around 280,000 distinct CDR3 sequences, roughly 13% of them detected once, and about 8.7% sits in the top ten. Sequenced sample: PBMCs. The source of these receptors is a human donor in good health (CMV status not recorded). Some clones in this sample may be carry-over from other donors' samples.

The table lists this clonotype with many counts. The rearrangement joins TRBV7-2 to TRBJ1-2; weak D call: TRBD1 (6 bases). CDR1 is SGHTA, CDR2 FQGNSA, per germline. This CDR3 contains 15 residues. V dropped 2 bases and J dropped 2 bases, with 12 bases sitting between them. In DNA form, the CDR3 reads TGTGCCAGCAGCTTATGGGGGGGCGCAAACTATGGCTACACCTTC. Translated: CASSLWGGANYGYTF.

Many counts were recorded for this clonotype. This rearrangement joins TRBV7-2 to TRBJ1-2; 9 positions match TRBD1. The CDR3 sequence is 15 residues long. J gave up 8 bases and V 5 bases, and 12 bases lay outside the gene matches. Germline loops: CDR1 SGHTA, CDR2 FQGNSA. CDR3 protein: CASSVPGQGSIGYTF. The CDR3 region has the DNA TGTGCCAGCAGCGTCCCGGGACAGGGAAGTATAGGCTACACCTTC.

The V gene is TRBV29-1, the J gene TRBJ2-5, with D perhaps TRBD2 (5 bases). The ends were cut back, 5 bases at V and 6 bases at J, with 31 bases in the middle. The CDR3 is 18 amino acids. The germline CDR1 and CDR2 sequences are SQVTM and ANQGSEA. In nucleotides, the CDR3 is TGCAGCGTTTTAACCCACGCTCGGGGAGAGGGATTGGGGAAGACCCAGTACTTC. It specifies CSVLTHARGEGLGKTQYF.

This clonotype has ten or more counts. DNA for the CDR3: TGTGCCAGCAGCCAGGGGAACACTGAAGCTTTCTTT. This gives the protein CASSQGNTEAFF. The V call is TRBV12-3 or TRBV12-4, the J call TRBJ1-1; D is possibly TRBD1 (5 bases). This CDR3 is built from 12 residues. V lost 6 bases and J 1 base, leaving 6 bases between the germline ends.

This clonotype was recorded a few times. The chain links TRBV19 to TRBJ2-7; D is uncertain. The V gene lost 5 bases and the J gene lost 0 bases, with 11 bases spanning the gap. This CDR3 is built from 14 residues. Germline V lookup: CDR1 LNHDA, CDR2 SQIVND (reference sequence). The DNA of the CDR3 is TGTGCCAGTAGTCGGCAGTTGAGCTCCTACGAGCAGTACTTC. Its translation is CASSRQLSSYEQYF.

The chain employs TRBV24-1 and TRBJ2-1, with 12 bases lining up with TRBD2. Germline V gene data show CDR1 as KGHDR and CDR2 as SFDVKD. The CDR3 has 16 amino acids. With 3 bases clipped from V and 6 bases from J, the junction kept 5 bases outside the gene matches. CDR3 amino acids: CATSDQGLAGFNEQFF. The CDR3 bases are TGTGCCACCAGTGATCAGGGACTAGCGGGTTTCAATGAGCAGTTCTTC.

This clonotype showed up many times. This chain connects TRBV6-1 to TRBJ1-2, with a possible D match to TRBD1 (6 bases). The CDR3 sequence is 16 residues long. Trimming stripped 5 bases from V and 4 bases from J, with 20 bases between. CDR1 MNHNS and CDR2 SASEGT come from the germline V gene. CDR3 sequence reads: CASSYGGPSPSYGYTF. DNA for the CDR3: TGTGCCAGCAGTTACGGGGGCCCGAGCCCGAGCTATGGCTACACCTTC.

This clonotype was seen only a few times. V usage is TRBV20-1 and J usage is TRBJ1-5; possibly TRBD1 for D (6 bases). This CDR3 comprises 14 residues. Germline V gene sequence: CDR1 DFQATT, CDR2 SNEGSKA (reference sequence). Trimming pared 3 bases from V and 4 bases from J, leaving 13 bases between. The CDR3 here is CSASPDRSNQPQHF. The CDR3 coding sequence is TGCAGTGCTAGCCCCGACAGGTCGAATCAGCCCCAGCATTTT.

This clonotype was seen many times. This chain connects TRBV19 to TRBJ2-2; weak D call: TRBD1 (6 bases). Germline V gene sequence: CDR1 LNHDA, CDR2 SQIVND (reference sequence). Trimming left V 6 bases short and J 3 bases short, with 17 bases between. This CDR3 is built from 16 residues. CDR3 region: CASRPPGQRYTGELFF. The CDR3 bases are TGTGCCAGTAGGCCTCCCGGACAGCGGTACACCGGGGAGCTGTTTTTT.

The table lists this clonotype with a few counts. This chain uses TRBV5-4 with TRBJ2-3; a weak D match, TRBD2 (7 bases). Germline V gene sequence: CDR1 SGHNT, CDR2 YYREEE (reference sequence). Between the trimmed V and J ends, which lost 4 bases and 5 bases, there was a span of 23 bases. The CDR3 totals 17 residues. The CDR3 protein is CASSRGSRGGSVDTQYF. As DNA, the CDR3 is TGTGCCAGCAGCAGGGGGTCGAGGGGGGGCTCGGTAGATACGCAGTATTTT.

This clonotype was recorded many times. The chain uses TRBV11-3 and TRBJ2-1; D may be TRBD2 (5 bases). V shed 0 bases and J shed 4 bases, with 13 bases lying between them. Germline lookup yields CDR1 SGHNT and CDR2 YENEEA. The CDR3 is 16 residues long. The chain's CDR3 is CASSLDRGTGYNEQFF. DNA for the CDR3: TGTGCCAGCAGCTTAGATCGAGGAACGGGGTACAATGAGCAGTTCTTC.

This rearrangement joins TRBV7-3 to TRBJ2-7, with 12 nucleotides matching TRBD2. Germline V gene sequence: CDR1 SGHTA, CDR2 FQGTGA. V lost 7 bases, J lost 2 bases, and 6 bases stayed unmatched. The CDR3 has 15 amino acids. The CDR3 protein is CASTELAGGPYEQYF. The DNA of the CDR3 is TGTGCCAGCACCGAACTAGCGGGAGGTCCCTACGAGCAGTACTTC.

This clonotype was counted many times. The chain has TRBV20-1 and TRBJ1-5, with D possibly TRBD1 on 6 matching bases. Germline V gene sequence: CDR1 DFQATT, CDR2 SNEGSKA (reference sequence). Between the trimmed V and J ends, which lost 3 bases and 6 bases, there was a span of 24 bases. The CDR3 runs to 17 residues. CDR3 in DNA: TGCAGTGCTAGTTCTTCGGGGGCCCGTGGGCATGGTCAGCCCCAGCATTTT. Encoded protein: CSASSSGARGHGQPQHF.

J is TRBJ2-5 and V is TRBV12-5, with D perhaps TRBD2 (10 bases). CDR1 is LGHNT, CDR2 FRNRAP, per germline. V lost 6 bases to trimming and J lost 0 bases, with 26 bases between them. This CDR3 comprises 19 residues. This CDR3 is CASGRTGGRLAGDQETQYF. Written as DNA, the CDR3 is TGTGCTAGTGGGCGCACAGGGGGCAGGCTAGCGGGGGACCAAGAGACCCAGTACTTC.

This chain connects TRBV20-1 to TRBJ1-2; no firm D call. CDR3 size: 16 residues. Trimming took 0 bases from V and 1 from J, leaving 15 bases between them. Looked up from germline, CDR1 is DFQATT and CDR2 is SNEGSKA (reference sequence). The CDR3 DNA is TGCAGTGCTAGAGATCGGCGAAGGCAGCTTAACTATGGCTACACCTTC. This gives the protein CSARDRRRQLNYGYTF.

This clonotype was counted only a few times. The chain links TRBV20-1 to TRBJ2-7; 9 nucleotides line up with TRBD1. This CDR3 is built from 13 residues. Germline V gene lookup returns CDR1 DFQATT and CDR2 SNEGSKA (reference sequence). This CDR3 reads CTTSGTGSYEQYF. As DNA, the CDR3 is TGCACCACTTCCGGGACAGGGTCCTACGAGCAGTACTTC.

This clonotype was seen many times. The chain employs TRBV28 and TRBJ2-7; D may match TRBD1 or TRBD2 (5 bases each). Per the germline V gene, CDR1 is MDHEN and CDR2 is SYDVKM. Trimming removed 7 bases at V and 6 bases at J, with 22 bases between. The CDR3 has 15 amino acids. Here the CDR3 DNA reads TGTGCCAGCATTCCGTCTCTGGGGGTCGTGCGCGAGCAGTACTTC. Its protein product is CASIPSLGVVREQYF.